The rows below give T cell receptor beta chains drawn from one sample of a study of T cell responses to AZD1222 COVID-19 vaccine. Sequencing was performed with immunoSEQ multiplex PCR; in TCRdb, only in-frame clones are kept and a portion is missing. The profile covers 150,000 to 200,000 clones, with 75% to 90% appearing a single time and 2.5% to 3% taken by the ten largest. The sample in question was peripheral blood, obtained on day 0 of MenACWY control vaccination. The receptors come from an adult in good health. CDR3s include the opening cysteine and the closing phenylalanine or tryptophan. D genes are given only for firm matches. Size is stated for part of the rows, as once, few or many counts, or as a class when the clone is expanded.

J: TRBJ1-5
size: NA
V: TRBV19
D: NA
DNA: TGTGCCAGTTCTCTGAGGGAAAGCAATCAGCCCCAGCATTTT
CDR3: CASSLRESNQPQHF

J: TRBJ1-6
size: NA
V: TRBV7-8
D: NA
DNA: TGTGCCAGCCGGCAGGGCAACTATAATTCACCCCTCCACTTT
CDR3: CASRQGNYNSPLHF

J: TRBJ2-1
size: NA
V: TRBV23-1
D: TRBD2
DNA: TGCGCCAGCAGTCACCAGACTAGCGGGAGGAGAGATGAGCAGTTCTTC
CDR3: CASSHQTSGRRDEQFF

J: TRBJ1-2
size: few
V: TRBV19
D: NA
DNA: TGTGCCAGTCGTAACGGGGGCTATGGCTACACCTTC
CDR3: CASRNGGYGYTF

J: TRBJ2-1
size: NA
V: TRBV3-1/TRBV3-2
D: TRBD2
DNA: TGTGCCAGCAGCCTTCAGCGGGGGGCTGACAATGAGCAGTTCTTC
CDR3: CASSLQRGADNEQFF

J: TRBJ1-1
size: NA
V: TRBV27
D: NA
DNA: TGTGCCAGCAGTTCGCTGTCCCGATCTAACACTGAAGCTTTCTTT
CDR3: CASSSLSRSNTEAFF

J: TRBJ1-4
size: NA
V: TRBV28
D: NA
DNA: TGTGCCAGCAGTTTCCAGGGGACCTCTGATGAAAAACTGTTTTTT
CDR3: CASSFQGTSDEKLFF

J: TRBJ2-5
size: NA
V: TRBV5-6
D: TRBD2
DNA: TGTGCCAGCAGCTCGTCGGGGAGGGCGGAAGAGACCCAGTACTTC
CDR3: CASSSSGRAEETQYF

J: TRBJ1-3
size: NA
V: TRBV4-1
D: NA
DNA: TGCGCCAGCAGCCAGATAGCTGTCCCCGGAAACACCATATATTTT
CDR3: CASSQIAVPGNTIYF

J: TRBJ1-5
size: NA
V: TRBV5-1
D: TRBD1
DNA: TGCGCCAGCAGCAAACGGACAGGTCCCTCAGGGGATAGCAATCAGCCCCAGCATTTT
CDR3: CASSKRTGPSGDSNQPQHF

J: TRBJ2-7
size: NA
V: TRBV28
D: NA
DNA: TGTGCCAGCAGTTTGGGGCGGGGGCAGTACTTC
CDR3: CASSLGRGQYF

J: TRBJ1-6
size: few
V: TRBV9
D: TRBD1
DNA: TGTGCCAGTGGACAGGGAGGTTCACCCCTCCACTTT
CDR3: CASGQGGSPLHF

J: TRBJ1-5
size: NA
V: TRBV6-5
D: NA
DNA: TGTGCCAGCAGAGGACAGATCAATCAGCCCCAGCATTTT
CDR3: CASRGQINQPQHF

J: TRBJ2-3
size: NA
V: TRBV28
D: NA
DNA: TGTGCCAGCAGTTCAGCAGGCACAGATACGCAGTATTTT
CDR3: CASSSAGTDTQYF

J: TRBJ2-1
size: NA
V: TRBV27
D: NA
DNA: TGTGCCAGCAGTTTAAGACAGGCCCATGAGCAGTTCTTC
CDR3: CASSLRQAHEQFF

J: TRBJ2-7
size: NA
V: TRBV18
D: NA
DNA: TGTGCCAGCTCACCTCAGGGGCGGCAGGAGCAGTACTTC
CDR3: CASSPQGRQEQYF

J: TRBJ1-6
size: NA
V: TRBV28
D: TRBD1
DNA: TGTGCCAGCACCGGAAGCAGGGGGGGGCTCTCACCCCTCCACTTT
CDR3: CASTGSRGGLSPLHF

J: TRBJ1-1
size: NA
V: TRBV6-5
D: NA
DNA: TGTGCCAGCAGTTACTCGAGACGCGACGCTGAAGCTTTCTTT
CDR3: CASSYSRRDAEAFF

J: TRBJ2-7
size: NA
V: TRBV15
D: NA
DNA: TGTGCCACCAGCAGAGATGAACAAACCATCGAGCAGTACTTC
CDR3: CATSRDEQTIEQYF

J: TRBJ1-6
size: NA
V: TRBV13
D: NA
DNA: TGTGCCAGCAGCTTAGAGGGAGAGGGAAGGAGTTCACCCCTCCACTTT
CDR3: CASSLEGEGRSSPLHF

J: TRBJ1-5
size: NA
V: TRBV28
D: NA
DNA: TGTGCCAGCAGTTTGAATGAGGTCAATCAGCCCCAGCATTTT
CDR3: CASSLNEVNQPQHF

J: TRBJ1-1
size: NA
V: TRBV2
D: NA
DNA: TGTGCCAGCAGTGATAGACGCCCCCCGGAGGGGACTGAAGCTTTCTTT
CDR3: CASSDRRPPEGTEAFF

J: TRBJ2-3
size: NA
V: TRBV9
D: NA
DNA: TGTGCCAGCAGCGTAGGGGGTCTTGGGGATACGCAGTATTTT
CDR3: CASSVGGLGDTQYF

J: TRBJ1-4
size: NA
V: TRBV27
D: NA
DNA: TGTGCCAGCAGTTTAGGTAATTTAGGAGAAAAACTGTTTTTT
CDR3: CASSLGNLGEKLFF

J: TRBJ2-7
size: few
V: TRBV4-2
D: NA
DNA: TGTGCCAGCAGCCAAGACCCAGGGAACTCCTACGAGCAGTACTTC
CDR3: CASSQDPGNSYEQYF

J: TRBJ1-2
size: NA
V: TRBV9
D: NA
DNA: TGTGCCAGCAGCGTAGGTAGCGAGGCTGGCTACACCTTC
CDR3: CASSVGSEAGYTF

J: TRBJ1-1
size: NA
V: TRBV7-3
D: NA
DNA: TGTGCCAGCAGCTTTGAGGCTTACACTGAAGCTTTCTTT
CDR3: CASSFEAYTEAFF

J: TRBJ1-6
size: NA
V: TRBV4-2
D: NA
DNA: TGTGCCAGCGGTACCTCCTATAATTCACCCCTCCACTTT
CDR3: CASGTSYNSPLHF

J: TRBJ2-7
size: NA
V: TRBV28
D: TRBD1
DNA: TGTGCCAGCAGGCTGACAGGGAGAGGCTCCTACGAGCAGTACTTC
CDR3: CASRLTGRGSYEQYF

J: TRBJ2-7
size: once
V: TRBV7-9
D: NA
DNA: TGTGCCAGCAGCTTGGACACCTCCTACGAGCAGTACTTC
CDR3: CASSLDTSYEQYF

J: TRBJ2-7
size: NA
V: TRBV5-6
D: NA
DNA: TGTGCCAGCAATGGGGACTCCTACGAGCAGTACTTC
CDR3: CASNGDSYEQYF

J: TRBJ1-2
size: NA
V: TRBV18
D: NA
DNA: TGTGCCAGCTCACCACTTCTTAAGGGACAAAACTATGGCTACACCTTC
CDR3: CASSPLLKGQNYGYTF

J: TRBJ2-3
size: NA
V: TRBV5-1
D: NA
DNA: TGCGCCAGCAGCCTAGGAGGGTACACAGATACGCAGTATTTT
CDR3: CASSLGGYTDTQYF

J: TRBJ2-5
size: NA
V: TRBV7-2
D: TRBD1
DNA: TGTGCCAGCAGCCCTTGGGGGACAGTCGAAGAGACCCAGTACTTC
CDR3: CASSPWGTVEETQYF

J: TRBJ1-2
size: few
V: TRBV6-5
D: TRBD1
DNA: TGTGCCAGCAGTTACGACAGGGGGTTCAACTATGGCTACACCTTC
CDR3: CASSYDRGFNYGYTF

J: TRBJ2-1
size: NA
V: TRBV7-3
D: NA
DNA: TGTGCCAGCAGCCCAAACGGCTATGAGCAGTTCTTC
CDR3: CASSPNGYEQFF

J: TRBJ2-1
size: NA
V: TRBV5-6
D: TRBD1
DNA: TGTGCCAGCGGCACGGGACAGGCATACAATGAGCAGTTCTTC
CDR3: CASGTGQAYNEQFF

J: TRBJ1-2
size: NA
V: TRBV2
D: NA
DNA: TGTGCCAGCAGTGAAGCTGGGGAGCTGGGATATGGCTACACCTTC
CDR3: CASSEAGELGYGYTF

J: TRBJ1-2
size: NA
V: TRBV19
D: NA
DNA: TGTGCCAGTAGTCAAGAGATGGGCTATGGCTACACCTTC
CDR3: CASSQEMGYGYTF